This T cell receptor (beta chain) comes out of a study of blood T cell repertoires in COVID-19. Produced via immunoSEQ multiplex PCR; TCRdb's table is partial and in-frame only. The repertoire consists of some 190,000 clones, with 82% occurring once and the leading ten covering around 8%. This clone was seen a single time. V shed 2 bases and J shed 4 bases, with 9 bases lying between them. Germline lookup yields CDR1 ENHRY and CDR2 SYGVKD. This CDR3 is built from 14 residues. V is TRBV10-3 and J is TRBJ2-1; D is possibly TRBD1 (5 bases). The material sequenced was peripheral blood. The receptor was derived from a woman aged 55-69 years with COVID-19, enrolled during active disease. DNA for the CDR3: TGTGCCATCAGTGAGGGCCCAGGGTACAATGAGCAGTTCTTC. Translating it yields CAISEGPGYNEQFF.